This TCR beta chain was sequenced during a study of control samples from healthy donors and cancer patients (TCRdb year 2020). Library construction relied on the immunoSEQ multiplex PCR assay. This is the immuneACCESS table as TCRdb keeps it, with only in-frame sequences that have V and J called. A part of the clones is gone; compared with another copy, unresolved V genes explain less than half, and the rest is unexplained. The sample includes fewer than 200,000 clones, with 85% to 95% observed a single time. The ten largest clones capture about 1.4% of the sample. With regard to this clone: Its antigen is unknown. Within one base of it there is no much larger clone, and no base qualities were kept. This sample includes further DNA sequences coding for the same CDR3.

The origin of this receptor is a young man in good health. The sample taken for sequencing was blood.

CDR3 reads: CASSPLVRVEDSPLHF. The nucleotide sequence reads as follows: TGTGCCAGCAGCCCTTTAGTCAGGGTGGAGGATTCACCCCTCCACTTT. The chain links TRBV9 with TRBJ1-6; a tentative D match to TRBD1 spans 5 bases. Cut back by 4 bases and 8 bases, the V and J ends lie 19 bases apart. Per the germline V gene, SGDLS is the CDR1 and YYNGEE is the CDR2. The cysteine opens and the phenylalanine closes a CDR3 of 16 amino acids. Solely the CDR3 DNA is kept, with 48 bases framed from the first base. The CDR3, completed at both ends by the reference TRBV9 and TRBJ1-6 genes, gives the full variable domain DSGVTQTPKHLITATGQRVTLRCSPRSGDLSVYWYQQSLDQGLQFLIQYYNGEERAKGNILERFSAQQFPDLHSELNLSSLELGDSALYFCASSPLVRVEDSPLHFGNGTRLTVT.